This T cell receptor beta chain was recovered during a study of blood T cell repertoires in COVID-19. Study at large: Samples representing acute and convalescent COVID-19 were sourced from the United States, Italy and Spain. T cells, B-cell-depleted T cells, or PBMCs supplied cDNA or gDNA.

Clinical history reported by participants formed the basis on which cohorts were assigned. Authors' methods: For nucleated cells, counts were estimated from reference gene primer amplification. Sequenced by immunoSEQ multiplex PCR; TCRdb stores in-frame clones only, minus some. For V, J and clone size, that table is used; D and trimming come from the DNA. The sample shows roughly 220,000 clones, 86% of them seen only once. This CDR3 has 14 residues. Germline CDR1 reads GTSNPN; CDR2 reads SVGIG (reference sequence). Trimming stripped 4 bases from V and 8 bases from J, with 19 bases between. This TCR came from a woman in her 40s with acute COVID-19. Sequenced sample: PBMCs or T cells enriched from blood (not recorded which). This rearrangement joins TRBV30 to TRBJ2-3; TRBD1 might be the D (5 bases). CDR3 in DNA: TGTGCCTGGAATAAGGGCAGGGTTTCGGGTACGCAGTATTTT. Translation: CAWNKGRVSGTQYF.